Each of the 13 T cell receptor beta chains below was sequenced from the same sample in a study of T cell responses to AZD1222 COVID-19 vaccine. Measured with immunoSEQ multiplex PCR; TCRdb has only the in-frame clones, and not every one. The sample holds under 150,000 clones, roughly 90% seen once. Sequencing used peripheral blood, obtained 28 days after the second AZD1222 dose. Source of these receptors: an adult who received the AZD1222 COVID-19 vaccine.

The rearrangement links TRBV28 to TRBJ1-1, with D possibly matching TRBD1 (5 bases). The CDR3 covers 14 residues. The V end was cut by 7 bases, the J end by 1 base, with 13 bases between. Germline CDR1 is MDHEN and CDR2 is SYDVKM. The CDR3 protein is CASTLGGGNTEAFF. The CDR3 nucleotides read TGTGCCAGCACCCTCGGGGGTGGGAACACTGAAGCTTTCTTT.

The rearrangement joins TRBV2 to TRBJ2-3, with D unresolved. The V end was cut by 5 bases, the J end by 6 bases, with 12 bases between. CDR1 SNHLY and CDR2 FYNNEI come from the germline V gene. This CDR3 is 13 amino acids long. CDR3 residues: CASSKEIPDTQYF. CDR3 coding DNA: TGTGCCAGCAGTAAAGAGATTCCGGATACGCAGTATTTT. Supplemented by reference TRBV2 and TRBJ2-3, the full variable domain reads EPEVTQTPSHQVTQMGQEVILRCVPISNHLYFYWYRQILGQKVEFLVSFYNNEISEKSEIFDDQFSVERPDGSNFTLKIRSTKLEDSAMYFCASSKEIPDTQYFGPGTRLTVL.

CDR3 residues: CASRRDSVNTEAFF. The CDR3 coding sequence is TGCGCCAGCAGAAGGGACAGTGTGAACACTGAAGCTTTCTTT. This chain connects TRBV10-1 to TRBJ1-1; 7 bases are a match to TRBD1. The CDR3 spans 14 residues. V lost 6 bases to trimming and J lost 0 bases; unmatched junction nucleotides: 4. Germline V lookup: CDR1 WNHNN, CDR2 SYGVQD (reference sequence).

The rearrangement joins TRBV5-5 to TRBJ2-1; TRBD2 matches 12 bases. CDR1 is SGHKS and CDR2 is YYEKEE in the germline V gene (reference sequence). The CDR3 runs to 16 residues. V dropped 0 bases and J dropped 3; count of bases not matched to a gene: 1. CDR3 sequence (DNA): TGTGCCAGCAGCTTGGCGACTAGCGGGAGCTACAATGAGCAGTTCTTC. This encodes CASSLATSGSYNEQFF.

This clone was counted a few times. This sequence joins TRBV11-2 and TRBJ2-7; D is uncertain. V dropped 0 bases and J dropped 1 base, with 4 bases sitting between them. The CDR3 runs to 13 residues. Germline V gene lookup returns CDR1 SGHAT and CDR2 FQNNGV. The CDR3 region has the DNA TGTGCCAGCAGCTTAGAAGCTTCCTACGAGCAGTACTTC. Translated: CASSLEASYEQYF.

The rearrangement uses TRBV4-3 and TRBJ1-6; 8 nucleotides match TRBD1. The V segment lost 0 bases and the J segment 9 bases; nucleotides outside the gene matches: 4. Per the germline V gene, CDR1 is LGHNA and CDR2 is YSLEER. There are 15 residues in the CDR3. The CDR3 DNA reads TGCGCCAGCAGCCAAGATGAGGGACAGGCTTCACCCCTCCACTTT. It yields the protein CASSQDEGQASPLHF.

V gene TRBV28 combines with J gene TRBJ1-6; TRBD1 aligns across 11 bases. V was pared by 2 bases and J by 4 bases, with 7 bases of the junction left unmatched. The CDR3 has 18 residues. Germline CDR1 is MDHEN and CDR2 is SYDVKM. The CDR3 DNA sequence: TGTGCCAGCAGTTTAGGACAGGGGGCCCTCCTTTATAATTCACCCCTCCACTTT. This encodes CASSLGQGALLYNSPLHF.

The rearrangement joins TRBV28 to TRBJ1-5; D is uncertain. The CDR3 runs 15 residues. Germline V gene data show CDR1 as MDHEN and CDR2 as SYDVKM. Between the trimmed V and J ends, which lost 7 bases and 6 bases, there was a span of 19 bases. The CDR3 DNA reads TGTGCCAGCACAAGGTTCGGGTTAGTGGCTCAGCCCCAGCATTTT. Its protein product is CASTRFGLVAQPQHF. The full variable domain, rest sourced from reference TRBV28 and TRBJ1-5, is DVKVTQSSRYLVKRTGEKVFLECVQDMDHENMFWYRQDPGLGLRLIYFSYDVKMKEKGDIPEGYSVSREKKERFSLILESASTNQTSMYLCASTRFGLVAQPQHFGDGTRLSIL.

The chain's CDR3 is CAPERGVKGVYEQYV. CDR3 bases: TGTGCCCCGGAGCGAGGGGTCAAAGGGGTCTACGAGCAGTACGTC. V usage is TRBV3-1 (or the pseudogene TRBV3-2) and J usage is TRBJ2-7; either TRBD1 or TRBD2 may fit D (5 bases each). V was cut by 11 bases and J by 3 bases, with 23 bases left in between. This CDR3 comprises 15 residues. Looked up from germline, CDR1 is LGHDT and CDR2 is YNNKEL (reference sequence).

The chain has TRBV7-9 and TRBJ1-6, with TRBD1 matching over 9 bases. Germline CDR1 SEHNR, CDR2 FQNEAQ (reference sequence). The CDR3 sequence is 16 residues long. The V and J ends lost 5 bases and 10 bases, in that order; junction bases with no gene match: 12. In DNA, the CDR3 is TGTGCCAGCAGCCCCTGGGCGGGACAGGGATCCTCACCCCTCCACTTT. The encoded protein is CASSPWAGQGSSPLHF.

The chain couples TRBV6-5 to TRBJ1-1; 7 nucleotides match TRBD1. From germline, CDR1 is MNHEY and CDR2 SVGAGI. Germline trimming cut 10 bases from V and 5 bases from J; bases unmatched to any gene: 10. The CDR3 length is 13 residues. CDR3 residues: CATQEGARTEAFF. Written as DNA, the CDR3 is TGTGCCACTCAAGAGGGGGCGCGGACTGAAGCTTTCTTT.

This sequence joins TRBV13 and TRBJ1-3; 7 positions agree with TRBD1. The V gene's germline CDR1 is PRHDT and CDR2 FYEKMQ (reference sequence). The CDR3 extends over 13 amino acids. The V and J ends lost 4 bases and 5 bases, in that order; junction bases with no gene match: 2. In nucleotides, the CDR3 is TGTGCCAGCAGCTCGGGACAGAGAAACACCATATATTTT. Its protein is CASSSGQRNTIYF.

The J gene is TRBJ2-2, the V gene TRBV19; 8 positions match TRBD2. V shed 7 bases and J 5 bases; nucleotides not matched to a gene: 9. The CDR3 length is 15 residues. Looked up from germline, CDR1 is LNHDA and CDR2 is SQIVND (reference sequence). In DNA form, the CDR3 reads TGTGCCAGTACCGCGACTAGCGCCGATACCGGGGAGCTGTTTTTT. Amino acids: CASTATSADTGELFF.